A selection of T cell receptor beta chains follows, all from one sample in a study of blood T cell repertoires in COVID-19. Assay: immunoSEQ multiplex PCR; the TCRdb copy retains only in-frame clones and omits some. Counted here are roughly 180,000 clones, more than 75% occurring once; the ten biggest clones make up approximately 8.6%. Material for sequencing was peripheral blood. The source of these receptors is a woman in her 50s with active or convalescent COVID-19. Each CDR3 is given with its conserved first and last residue. Each record gives: clone size, D gene, J gene, V gene, CDR3 DNA, CDR3 protein. A D gene is named only where the DNA matches it firmly. Clone size appears in some rows only: once, few, many, or a class for an expanded clone.

clone size: NA; D gene: NA; J gene: TRBJ2-3; V gene: TRBV30; CDR3 DNA: TGTGCCTGGAGTCAGGGATTGGGCACAGATACGCAGTATTTT; CDR3 protein: CAWSQGLGTDTQYF
clone size: NA; D gene: TRBD2; J gene: TRBJ2-1; V gene: TRBV18; CDR3 DNA: TGTGCCAGCTCACTACTAGCGGGGGGCTCCTACAATGAGCAGTTCTTC; CDR3 protein: CASSLLAGGSYNEQFF
clone size: NA; D gene: NA; J gene: TRBJ1-2; V gene: TRBV11-2; CDR3 DNA: TGTGCCAGCAGCTTAAACAGGAACCTCTATGGCTACACCTTC; CDR3 protein: CASSLNRNLYGYTF
clone size: few; D gene: NA; J gene: TRBJ1-6; V gene: TRBV30; CDR3 DNA: TGTGCCTGGAGGCCTAACTATAATTCACCCCTCCACTTT; CDR3 protein: CAWRPNYNSPLHF
clone size: NA; D gene: TRBD2; J gene: TRBJ2-1; V gene: TRBV6-2/TRBV6-3; CDR3 DNA: TGTGCCAGCAGCCGGAGCGGGGGGGCCTACAATGAGCAGTTCTTC; CDR3 protein: CASSRSGGAYNEQFF
clone size: NA; D gene: TRBD2; J gene: TRBJ2-7; V gene: TRBV30; CDR3 DNA: TGTGCCTGGAGGGGAGGGGTTGGCTACGAGCAGTACTTC; CDR3 protein: CAWRGGVGYEQYF
clone size: NA; D gene: NA; J gene: TRBJ2-5; V gene: TRBV19; CDR3 DNA: TGTGCCAGTAGTATAGGAACAGTCGTTCAAGAGACCCAGTACTTC; CDR3 protein: CASSIGTVVQETQYF
clone size: few; D gene: TRBD1; J gene: TRBJ1-6; V gene: TRBV11-1; CDR3 DNA: TGTGCCAGCAGAGTAAACAGGGGCGACAATTCACCCCTCCACTTT; CDR3 protein: CASRVNRGDNSPLHF
clone size: NA; D gene: TRBD1; J gene: TRBJ1-4; V gene: TRBV28; CDR3 DNA: TGTGCCAGCAGTACCCCGACAGGGAAAAATGAAAAACTGTTTTTT; CDR3 protein: CASSTPTGKNEKLFF
clone size: many; D gene: NA; J gene: TRBJ1-6; V gene: TRBV6-5; CDR3 DNA: TGTGCCAGCAGTTACAGGGGGGGCCCCCTCCACTTT; CDR3 protein: CASSYRGGPLHF
clone size: NA; D gene: TRBD2; J gene: TRBJ2-1; V gene: TRBV5-1; CDR3 DNA: TGCGCCAGCAGCGAGACCCCAGCGGGGGGGCCCTACAATGAGCAGTTCTTC; CDR3 protein: CASSETPAGGPYNEQFF
clone size: NA; D gene: TRBD2; J gene: TRBJ2-7; V gene: TRBV2; CDR3 DNA: TGTGCCAGCAGTCCTGGACTAGCGGGACCCCCTGAGCAGTACTTC; CDR3 protein: CASSPGLAGPPEQYF
clone size: NA; D gene: TRBD2; J gene: TRBJ2-5; V gene: TRBV5-1; CDR3 DNA: TGCGCCAGCAGCCGGGCGGCTAGCGGAGAGCAAGAGACCCAGTACTTC; CDR3 protein: CASSRAASGEQETQYF
clone size: NA; D gene: TRBD2; J gene: TRBJ2-7; V gene: TRBV19; CDR3 DNA: TGTGCCAGTAGTAACCAAGCGGGGGGCGGGTCCTACGAGCAGTACTTC; CDR3 protein: CASSNQAGGGSYEQYF
clone size: NA; D gene: NA; J gene: TRBJ1-3; V gene: TRBV7-2; CDR3 DNA: TGTGCCAGCAGCTTAGAATCGGGGGGCGCAGGAAACACCATATATTTT; CDR3 protein: CASSLESGGAGNTIYF
clone size: NA; D gene: TRBD2; J gene: TRBJ2-2; V gene: TRBV19; CDR3 DNA: TGTGCCAGTAGTTTCGGACTAGCGGTGAACACCGGGGAGCTGTTTTTT; CDR3 protein: CASSFGLAVNTGELFF
clone size: NA; D gene: NA; J gene: TRBJ2-7; V gene: TRBV13; CDR3 DNA: TGTGCCAGCAGCTTTGGGTCTAGCGAATCACCCTACGAGCAGTACTTC; CDR3 protein: CASSFGSSESPYEQYF
clone size: NA; D gene: TRBD1; J gene: TRBJ1-2; V gene: TRBV24-1; CDR3 DNA: TGTGCCACCAGTGATCTAACAGGGGTCTATGGCTACACCTTC; CDR3 protein: CATSDLTGVYGYTF
clone size: once; D gene: NA; J gene: TRBJ1-2; V gene: TRBV5-1; CDR3 DNA: TGCGCCAGCAGCTCCCCCGGTCAGGGCCAAGTCTATGGCTACACCTTC; CDR3 protein: CASSSPGQGQVYGYTF
clone size: NA; D gene: NA; J gene: TRBJ1-2; V gene: TRBV7-9; CDR3 DNA: TGTGCCAGCAGCTTATCTTCGGGAAACGGCTACACCTTC; CDR3 protein: CASSLSSGNGYTF
clone size: NA; D gene: NA; J gene: TRBJ1-2; V gene: TRBV19; CDR3 DNA: TGTGCCAGTAGTATCACAGTTTCCCACTATGGCTACACCTTC; CDR3 protein: CASSITVSHYGYTF
clone size: once; D gene: NA; J gene: TRBJ1-5; V gene: TRBV28; CDR3 DNA: TGTGCCAGCAAACAGGGATATCATCAGCCCCAGCATTTT; CDR3 protein: CASKQGYHQPQHF
clone size: NA; D gene: TRBD1; J gene: TRBJ1-4; V gene: TRBV19; CDR3 DNA: TGTGCCACCCGGGACAGGGGAAATGAAAAACTGTTTTTT; CDR3 protein: CATRDRGNEKLFF
clone size: once; D gene: NA; J gene: TRBJ2-2; V gene: TRBV5-1; CDR3 DNA: TGCGCCAGCAGCTTGCTCGGGGGTGAGGGCACCGGGGAGCTGTTTTTT; CDR3 protein: CASSLLGGEGTGELFF
clone size: NA; D gene: NA; J gene: TRBJ1-4; V gene: TRBV7-2; CDR3 DNA: TGTGCCAGCAGCCCCCCGGGGATAGAAAAACTGTTTTTT; CDR3 protein: CASSPPGIEKLFF
clone size: NA; D gene: TRBD2; J gene: TRBJ2-5; V gene: TRBV6-6; CDR3 DNA: TGTGCCAGCAGTTGGCCCGGGACTAGCGGAGAAGAGACCCAGTACTTC; CDR3 protein: CASSWPGTSGEETQYF
clone size: once; D gene: NA; J gene: TRBJ2-3; V gene: TRBV7-8; CDR3 DNA: TGTGCCAGCAGCTTAACCGGGTGGGATACGCAGTATTTT; CDR3 protein: CASSLTGWDTQYF
clone size: many; D gene: NA; J gene: TRBJ1-1; V gene: TRBV6-5; CDR3 DNA: TGTGCCAGCAGTTCGTCACAGGGAGCCTTTAACACTGAAGCTTTCTTT; CDR3 protein: CASSSSQGAFNTEAFF
clone size: NA; D gene: TRBD1; J gene: TRBJ1-1; V gene: TRBV11-2; CDR3 DNA: TGTGCCAGCAGCCTGACAGGGCACACTGAAGCTTTCTTT; CDR3 protein: CASSLTGHTEAFF
clone size: NA; D gene: TRBD2; J gene: TRBJ2-5; V gene: TRBV6-5; CDR3 DNA: TGTGCCAGCAGTTCCGGGACTAGCGGGGCGACCCAGTACTTC; CDR3 protein: CASSSGTSGATQYF
clone size: NA; D gene: TRBD2; J gene: TRBJ2-3; V gene: TRBV27; CDR3 DNA: TGTGCCAGCAGACTCAAACTAGCGGGGAGCACAGATACGCAGTATTTT; CDR3 protein: CASRLKLAGSTDTQYF
clone size: NA; D gene: TRBD2; J gene: TRBJ2-7; V gene: TRBV7-3; CDR3 DNA: TGTGCCAGCAGCTTAGGTAGCGGGAGCTCGGAGCAGTACTTC; CDR3 protein: CASSLGSGSSEQYF
clone size: NA; D gene: TRBD1; J gene: TRBJ1-2; V gene: TRBV18; CDR3 DNA: TGTGCCAGCTCACCTACAGGGGCGGAAGGCTACACCTTC; CDR3 protein: CASSPTGAEGYTF
clone size: NA; D gene: TRBD2; J gene: TRBJ2-2; V gene: TRBV6-6; CDR3 DNA: TGTGCCAGCAGTTGGACTAGCGGGACGAACACCGGGGAGCTGTTTTTT; CDR3 protein: CASSWTSGTNTGELFF
clone size: NA; D gene: TRBD1; J gene: TRBJ1-2; V gene: TRBV9; CDR3 DNA: TGTGCCAGCAGCCCTCCCGGACAGGGGAAGGAGCGCTACACCTTC; CDR3 protein: CASSPPGQGKERYTF
clone size: few; D gene: NA; J gene: TRBJ1-3; V gene: TRBV28; CDR3 DNA: TGTGCCAGTAAGGACAGCTCTGGAAACACCATATATTTT; CDR3 protein: CASKDSSGNTIYF
clone size: NA; D gene: TRBD1; J gene: TRBJ1-1; V gene: TRBV3-1/TRBV3-2; CDR3 DNA: TGTGCCAGCAGCCGCAGGGGGAATCCTGAAGCTTTCTTT; CDR3 protein: CASSRRGNPEAFF
clone size: NA; D gene: NA; J gene: TRBJ1-5; V gene: TRBV7-3; CDR3 DNA: TGTGCCAGCAGCTTGGCGAGGGGGCAGCCCCAGCATTTT; CDR3 protein: CASSLARGQPQHF
clone size: few; D gene: TRBD1; J gene: TRBJ1-1; V gene: TRBV5-1; CDR3 DNA: TGCGCCAGCAGCCGACCCGGGACAGGCGGCATGAACACTGAAGCTTTCTTT; CDR3 protein: CASSRPGTGGMNTEAFF
clone size: NA; D gene: TRBD2; J gene: TRBJ2-1; V gene: TRBV11-3; CDR3 DNA: TGTGCCAGCAGCTCTCACCCAAAGACTAGCGGGACTAAGCAGTTCTTC; CDR3 protein: CASSSHPKTSGTKQFF
clone size: NA; D gene: TRBD2; J gene: TRBJ2-5; V gene: TRBV18; CDR3 DNA: TGTGCCAGCTCACCATTAGCGGGAGTAGCAGAGACCCAGTACTTC; CDR3 protein: CASSPLAGVAETQYF
clone size: NA; D gene: NA; J gene: TRBJ1-2; V gene: TRBV6-2/TRBV6-3; CDR3 DNA: TGTGCCAGCAGTGCACAGGGCGCCGGTGGAGGCTACACCTTC; CDR3 protein: CASSAQGAGGGYTF